This T cell receptor (beta chain) was found in a study of cytomegalovirus exposure and HLA in healthy donors. Study-wide background: An early release of data contained about 85 million unique TCRs, which came from HLA-typed donors. Of all 400 or so donors who were genotyped, 75% to 90% belonged to the Caucasian-associated ancestry cluster. Findings and caveats of the study: Among CMV-associated TCR beta chains, most appeared HLA-restricted in a later analysis.

As concerns this clone: The antigen is not known.

The PCR employed 60 Vbeta primers together with 13 Jbeta primers. Sequencing was performed with immunoSEQ multiplex PCR; in TCRdb, only in-frame clones are kept and a portion is missing. The sample gives about 69,000 clones, 74% of which show up once; over 8.5% is in the top ten. Sampled while nominally healthy, donors likely had unrecorded immune exposures. Deletions cut 1 base from V and 9 bases from J, with 12 bases between. CDR1 is MNHNS and CDR2 is SASEGT in the germline V gene. The CDR3 spans 13 residues. Sequences were obtained from PBMCs. This TCR was sampled from a woman in her sixties in good health and CMV-seropositive. The genes are TRBV6-1 and TRBJ2-5; D perhaps matches TRBD2 (7 bases). CDR3 amino acids: CASSEEGGAPQYF. The CDR3 nucleotides are TGTGCCAGCAGTGAAGAGGGGGGGGCCCCCCAGTACTTC.